The 18 T cell receptor beta chains presented below share a single source sample, sequenced in a study of T cell responses to AZD1222 COVID-19 vaccine (dated by TCRdb to the early 2020s). In light of the paper, this sample's time point label describes: baseline before first vaccination. The library was generated by the immunoSEQ multiplex PCR assay. TCRdb took this table from immuneACCESS and kept in-frame rearrangements with V and J called. Such tables lack part of the clones; where checked against another copy, unresolved V genes explain under half of the gap, and the rest is unexplained. The sample yields 100,000 to 150,000 clones; 85% to 90% were counted once. Around 20% of the sample comes from the top ten. The sequences come from peripheral blood, collected on day 0 of AZD1222 vaccination. The origin of the receptors is an adult in good health.

The genes are TRBV6-5 and TRBJ1-1; the match to TRBD1 covers 9 bases. With V trimmed by 6 bases and J by 10 bases, 12 bases remained unmatched. The germline CDR1 and CDR2 sequences are MNHEY and SVGAGI. The CDR3 spans 14 residues. CDR3 coding DNA: TGTGCCAGCAGGTTTGGACAGGGGACACTAGGAGCTTTCTTT. This encodes CASRFGQGTLGAFF.

The chain is built from TRBV7-8 and TRBJ2-7; D unclear. CDR1 is SGHVS, CDR2 FQNEAQ, per germline. Trimming cost V 3 bases and J 3 bases, with 15 bases left between them. The CDR3 has 15 amino acids. For the CDR3, the DNA is TGTGCCAGCAGCTTCTCTCGATTGGTCGTCTACGAGCAGTACTTC. This sequence encodes CASSFSRLVVYEQYF. Full variable domain (outside the CDR3, taken from reference TRBV7-8 and TRBJ2-7): GAGVSQSPRYKVAKRGQDVALRCDPISGHVSLFWYQQALGQGPEFLTYFQNEAQLDKSGLPSDRFFAERPEGSVSTLKIQRTQQEDSAVYLCASSFSRLVVYEQYFGPGTRLTVT.

The CDR3 nucleotides are TGTGCCAGCAGCCGCTGGACTAACTACGAGCAGTACTTC. It specifies CASSRWTNYEQYF. The V gene is TRBV7-2, the J gene TRBJ2-7; possibly TRBD2 for D (6 bases). Germline lookup yields CDR1 SGHTA and CDR2 FQGNSA. This CDR3 has 13 residues. The germline V and J ends were trimmed by 5 bases and 3 bases, with 11 bases remaining between them.

The chain couples TRBV18 to TRBJ1-4; tentatively, D is TRBD1 (6 bases). CDR1 and CDR2 from the germline V gene are KGHSH and LQKENI. Deletions cut 6 bases from V and 8 bases from J, with 13 bases between. The CDR3 runs to 13 residues. CDR3 sequence: CASSQKGDEKLFF. The CDR3 DNA is TGTGCCAGCTCCCAAAAGGGGGACGAAAAACTGTTTTTT.

This clone came up once. V gene TRBV4-2 combines with J gene TRBJ1-5, with D maybe TRBD1 (6 bases). In germline, CDR1 is LGHNA, CDR2 YNFKEQ. This CDR3 is built from 14 residues. Trimming took 0 bases from V and 6 from J, leaving 9 bases between them. The CDR3 loop is CASSQERGTQPQHF. The CDR3 DNA sequence: TGTGCCAGCAGCCAAGAAAGGGGGACTCAGCCCCAGCATTTT.

The chain employs TRBV7-2 and TRBJ2-7; D is ambiguous. V was cut by 1 base and J by 6 bases, with 10 bases left in between. The CDR3 loop spans 13 amino acids. Germline CDR1 SGHTA, CDR2 FQGNSA. CDR3 sequence (DNA): TGTGCCAGCAGCTTAGAGCTGAAACGCGAGCAGTACTTC. Protein sequence: CASSLELKREQYF.

This chain links TRBV7-9 with TRBJ1-1, with 8 bases identical to TRBD1. The CDR3 totals 13 residues. Germline V gene lookup returns CDR1 SEHNR and CDR2 FQNEAQ (reference sequence). V lost 5 bases and J lost 10; bases outside the gene matches: 9. CDR3 residues: CASSPTGGAAAFF. The CDR3 DNA is TGTGCCAGCAGCCCCACAGGGGGGGCTGCAGCTTTCTTT.

The V gene is TRBV4-3, the J gene TRBJ1-4; 7 positions agree with TRBD1. With 2 bases clipped from V and 7 bases from J, the junction kept 10 bases outside the gene matches. This CDR3 is built from 16 residues. CDR1 and CDR2 (germline): LGHNA, YSLEER. CDR3 loop: CASSQKRQGTREKLFF. CDR3 in DNA: TGCGCCAGCAGCCAAAAAAGACAGGGCACCCGTGAAAAACTGTTTTTT.

The rearrangement links TRBV4-3 to TRBJ1-2; D is ambiguous. CDR1 LGHNA and CDR2 YSLEER come from the germline V gene. CDR3 length: 15 residues. Trimming shortened V by 1 base and J by 3 bases, and 12 bases separated the two germline ends. In DNA, the CDR3 is TGCGCCAGCAGCCAAGCGGCGGAGGGCTACTATGGCTACACCTTC. Translation gives CASSQAAEGYYGYTF.

The V and J genes are TRBV5-6 and TRBJ2-5; D may match TRBD1 or TRBD2 (5 bases each). Looked up from germline, CDR1 is SGHDT and CDR2 is YYEEEE. V lost 3 bases, J lost 2 bases, and 8 bases lay in between. The CDR3 covers 13 residues. The CDR3 reads CASSWDVQETQYF. CDR3 sequence (DNA): TGTGCCAGCAGCTGGGACGTTCAAGAGACCCAGTACTTC.

V usage is TRBV3-1 (or the pseudogene TRBV3-2) and J usage is TRBJ1-6; D possibly corresponds to TRBD1 (5 bases). Between the trimmed V and J ends, which lost 2 bases and 9 bases, there was a span of 17 bases. The CDR3 has 16 residues. From germline, CDR1 is LGHDT and CDR2 YNNKEL (reference sequence). In nucleotides, the CDR3 is TGTGCCAGCAGCCAAAACCCGACAGCCCCAATTTCACCCCTCCACTTT. This encodes CASSQNPTAPISPLHF.

The chain is built from TRBV19 and TRBJ2-1, with TRBD1 as a possible D gene (5 bases). The CDR3 is made up of 11 amino acids. Per germline, CDR1 LNHDA and CDR2 SQIVND (reference sequence). The V end was cut by 3 bases, the J end by 13 bases, with 10 bases between. This chain's CDR3 is CASSIGRVQFF. CDR3 bases: TGTGCCAGTAGTATTGGCAGGGTACAGTTCTTC. The whole variable domain, filled in from reference TRBV19 and TRBJ2-1, reads DGGITQSPKYLFRKEGQNVTLSCEQNLNHDAMYWYRQDPGQGLRLIYYSQIVNDFQKGDIAEGYSVSREKKESFPLTVTSAQKNPTAFYLCASSIGRVQFFGPGTRLTVL.

The chain joins TRBV28 to TRBJ1-2; D is perhaps TRBD1 (5 bases). V was pared by 2 bases and J by 4 bases, with 11 bases between. The CDR3 runs to 14 residues. Germline V lookup: CDR1 MDHEN, CDR2 SYDVKM. This CDR3 reads CASSLVGEAYGYTF. CDR3 coding DNA: TGTGCCAGCAGTTTAGTAGGGGAGGCCTATGGCTACACCTTC.

The table lists this clone with a few counts. The chain links TRBV19 to TRBJ2-7, with a tentative D call TRBD2 (6 bases). Trimming cost V 0 bases and J 1 base, with 10 bases left between them. The CDR3 runs 15 residues. Germline values: CDR1 LNHDA, CDR2 SQIVND (reference sequence). The CDR3 DNA is TGTGCCAGTAGTATAGAGGTGGGGAGGTCCTACGAGCAGTACTTC. It is translated as CASSIEVGRSYEQYF. Full variable domain (remainder filled in from reference TRBV19 and TRBJ2-7): DGGITQSPKYLFRKEGQNVTLSCEQNLNHDAMYWYRQDPGQGLRLIYYSQIVNDFQKGDIAEGYSVSREKKESFPLTVTSAQKNPTAFYLCASSIEVGRSYEQYFGPGTRLTVT.

V gene TRBV7-9 combines with J gene TRBJ1-1; D is perhaps TRBD1 (5 bases). V was trimmed by 5 bases and J by 4 bases, leaving 14 bases between them. CDR1 and CDR2 (germline): SEHNR, FQNEAQ (reference sequence). The CDR3 extends over 14 amino acids. CDR3 protein: CASSPPTVPTEAFF. CDR3 nucleotides: TGTGCCAGCAGCCCCCCGACAGTTCCCACTGAAGCTTTCTTT. Drawing the rest from reference TRBV7-9 and TRBJ1-1, the complete variable domain is DTGVSQNPRHKITKRGQNVTFRCDPISEHNRLYWYRQTLGQGPEFLTYFQNEAQLEKSRLLSDRFSAERPKGSFSTLEIQRTEQGDSAMYLCASSPPTVPTEAFFGQGTRLTVV.

This chain links TRBV5-1 with TRBJ2-3, with 7 bases aligning to TRBD2. There are 15 residues in the CDR3. Per germline, CDR1 SGHRS and CDR2 YFSETQ. Trimming at V came to 1 base and at J to 0 bases, leaving 2 bases not matched to a gene. The CDR3 DNA follows: TGCGCCAGCAGCTTGCTAGCGGTGAGCACAGATACGCAGTATTTT. The encoded protein is CASSLLAVSTDTQYF.

The chain combines TRBV9 with TRBJ2-7; D may correspond to TRBD1 or TRBD2 (6 bases each). The V end was cut by 0 bases, the J end by 5 bases, with 15 bases between. Germline CDR1 is SGDLS and CDR2 is YYNGEE. This CDR3 region has 15 residues. The CDR3 region has the DNA TGTGCCAGCAGCGTAGGAGGGGGGATGGCCCACGAGCAGTACTTC. It encodes CASSVGGGMAHEQYF.

This clone was recorded once. The V and J genes are TRBV6-2 or TRBV6-3 and TRBJ1-5; tentative D call: TRBD1 (6 bases). Germline assignment: CDR1 MNHEY and CDR2 SVGEGT. Trimming removed 7 bases at V and 5 bases at J, with 15 bases between. CDR3 size: 14 residues. CDR3 in DNA: TGTGCCAGCATCCCCCGGGGGCCGGATCAGCCCCAGCATTTT. Its protein product is CASIPRGPDQPQHF.